This is a list of T cell receptor beta chains from one sample in a study of blood T cell repertoires in COVID-19. The table came from immunoSEQ multiplex PCR; TCRdb's copy has only in-frame clones and leaves some out. The data show about 63,000 clones, approximately 90% seen once. Sequencing was done on a sample of peripheral blood. These receptors all come from a woman aged 80 or over with acute or convalescent COVID-19. Both conserved end residues are part of each CDR3. The order of the fields is clone size, J gene, V gene, D gene, CDR3 protein, CDR3 DNA. D genes are given only for firm matches. The size entry is marked missing in some rows and otherwise reads once, few, many or a size class.

NA,TRBJ2-7,TRBV11-3,NA,CASSLGGPNYEQYF,TGTGCCAGCAGCTTAGGGGGCCCCAACTACGAGCAGTACTTC
NA,TRBJ1-5,TRBV24-1,TRBD1,CATSDHGQGNQPQHF,TGTGCCACCAGTGACCATGGACAGGGTAATCAGCCCCAGCATTTT
NA,TRBJ2-5,TRBV15,TRBD2,CATSRSFASGSHWGETQYF,TGTGCCACCAGCAGATCATTCGCTAGCGGGAGTCATTGGGGAGAGACCCAGTACTTC
NA,TRBJ2-1,TRBV4-2,NA,CASSQSRADYNEQFF,TGTGCCAGCAGCCAAAGCAGGGCGGACTACAATGAGCAGTTCTTC
few,TRBJ1-1,TRBV19,NA,CASSTRQDNTEAFF,TGTGCCAGTAGTACCCGACAGGACAACACTGAAGCTTTCTTT
NA,TRBJ1-2,TRBV5-1,TRBD1,CASSLASTGVAGYTF,TGCGCCAGCAGCTTGGCCTCGACAGGGGTGGCCGGCTACACCTTC
NA,TRBJ2-5,TRBV5-6,TRBD1,CASRAPGQGGETQYF,TGTGCCAGCAGGGCACCGGGACAGGGTGGAGAGACCCAGTACTTC
NA,TRBJ1-2,TRBV7-8,NA,CASSFRETNYGYTF,TGTGCCAGCAGCTTTCGGGAGACTAACTATGGCTACACCTTC
NA,TRBJ1-2,TRBV28,NA,CASSMTAFYGYTF,TGTGCCAGCAGCATGACAGCCTTCTATGGCTACACCTTC
NA,TRBJ2-1,TRBV28,TRBD2,CASRPSGGGYNEQFF,TGTGCCAGCAGACCCAGCGGGGGGGGGTACAATGAGCAGTTCTTC
NA,TRBJ2-1,TRBV27,TRBD1,CASSRQGARDEQFF,TGTGCCAGCTCACGACAGGGGGCACGGGATGAGCAGTTCTTC
NA,TRBJ2-1,TRBV6-1,TRBD2,CASSGAWSGGGHEQFF,TGTGCCAGCAGTGGCGCCTGGAGTGGGGGAGGGCATGAGCAGTTCTTC
NA,TRBJ1-4,TRBV4-3,NA,CASSQDRGVSEKLFF,TGCGCCAGCAGCCAAGATCGGGGGGTTTCGGAAAAACTGTTTTTT
NA,TRBJ2-3,TRBV20-1,TRBD2,CSAPLAVTQYF,TGCAGTGCTCCACTAGCGGTTACGCAGTATTTT
NA,TRBJ1-6,TRBV5-1,TRBD1,CASSLSTGDSPLHF,TGCGCCAGCAGCTTGTCGACAGGGGATTCACCCCTCCACTTT
NA,TRBJ2-5,TRBV18,NA,CASSPGISQETQYF,TGTGCCAGCTCCCCCGGGATCTCCCAAGAGACCCAGTACTTC
NA,TRBJ1-5,TRBV7-5,NA,CVRSWDTGTVIFYSNQPQHF,TGTGTCAGAAGCTGGGATACCGGGACAGTAATTTTTTATAGCAATCAGCCCCAGCATTTT
NA,TRBJ2-5,TRBV5-4,NA,CASSLLGRQETQYF,TGTGCCAGCAGCTTGTTGGGGCGACAAGAGACCCAGTACTTC
NA,TRBJ2-1,TRBV21-1,NA,CASSKVGTSRPHEQFF,TGTGCCAGCAGCAAAGTAGGGACTAGCCGCCCCCATGAGCAGTTCTTC
NA,TRBJ2-2,TRBV18,NA,CASSPRGGQNPTGELFF,TGTGCCAGCTCACCCCGGGGAGGCCAGAATCCAACCGGGGAGCTGTTTTTT
NA,TRBJ2-7,TRBV30,TRBD2,CACFTGGLYEQYF,TGTGCCTGCTTTACGGGAGGCCTGTACGAGCAGTACTTC
NA,TRBJ2-7,TRBV6-5,NA,CASSPGIYEQYF,TGTGCCAGCAGTCCGGGTATCTACGAGCAGTACTTC
few,TRBJ1-1,TRBV19,NA,CASRQGQITNTEAFF,TGTGCCAGTAGACAAGGACAGATAACGAACACTGAAGCTTTCTTT
NA,TRBJ1-2,TRBV5-4,TRBD1,CASSPDRVPGYTF,TGTGCCAGCAGCCCCGACAGGGTGCCTGGCTACACCTTC
few,TRBJ1-1,TRBV27,NA,CASRRGPMNTEAFF,TGTGCCAGCAGGCGGGGACCCATGAACACTGAAGCTTTCTTT
NA,TRBJ1-1,TRBV7-9,TRBD1,CASSSGDSRATEAFF,TGTGCCAGCAGCTCAGGGGACAGCAGGGCCACTGAAGCTTTCTTT
NA,TRBJ1-4,TRBV6-5,NA,CASTPGSYEKLFF,TGTGCCAGCACCCCAGGCTCCTATGAAAAACTGTTTTTT
NA,TRBJ2-2,TRBV28,NA,CASRRGGTGELFF,TGTGCCAGCAGAAGGGGGGGGACCGGGGAGCTGTTTTTT
NA,TRBJ1-1,TRBV6-5,NA,CASSYSRGDTEAFF,TGTGCCAGCAGTTACTCGCGGGGAGACACTGAAGCTTTCTTT
NA,TRBJ2-5,TRBV5-1,NA,CASSLKETQYF,TGCGCCAGCAGCCTAAAAGAGACCCAGTACTTC
NA,TRBJ2-5,TRBV3-1/TRBV3-2,NA,CASSHGGETQYF,TGTGCCAGCAGCCACGGGGGAGAGACCCAGTACTTC
NA,TRBJ2-3,TRBV5-1,TRBD1,CASSVRDREDTQYF,TGCGCCAGCAGCGTCCGGGACAGGGAAGATACGCAGTATTTT
NA,TRBJ1-2,TRBV25-1,TRBD1,CASSNTGDGGYTF,TGTGCCAGCAGTAATACAGGGGACGGTGGCTACACCTTC
NA,TRBJ1-1,TRBV6-5,NA,CASSSLQGNAEAFF,TGTGCCAGCAGTTCCCTACAGGGTAACGCTGAAGCTTTCTTT
NA,TRBJ1-4,TRBV9,NA,CASSPDLRGTNEKLFF,TGTGCCAGCAGCCCCGACCTCAGGGGAACTAATGAAAAACTGTTTTTT
NA,TRBJ1-2,TRBV27,NA,CASSHTGLVGGYTF,TGTGCCAGCAGCCATACAGGTCTCGTAGGTGGCTACACCTTC
NA,TRBJ2-3,TRBV19,TRBD1,CASSMGTGSYSNQPQYF,TGTGCCAGTAGTATGGGGACAGGCAGTTATAGCAATCAGCCCCAGTATTTT
NA,TRBJ2-5,TRBV5-4,TRBD2,CASSQGLAGGRETQYF,TGTGCCAGCAGTCAGGGACTAGCGGGAGGGCGGGAGACCCAGTACTTC
NA,TRBJ2-3,TRBV3-1/TRBV3-2,NA,CASSRAGASTDTQYF,TGTGCCAGCAGCCGGGCAGGTGCTAGCACAGATACGCAGTATTTT
NA,TRBJ2-7,TRBV18,TRBD1,CASSPGQGTYEQYF,TGTGCCAGCTCACCCGGACAGGGAACCTACGAGCAGTACTTC
NA,TRBJ2-2,TRBV5-1,NA,CASSLGGNTGELFF,TGCGCCAGCAGCCTAGGGGGGAACACCGGGGAGCTGTTTTTT
NA,TRBJ1-3,TRBV5-1,TRBD1,CASSRDRDRNTIYF,TGCGCCAGCAGTAGGGACAGGGATCGAAACACCATATATTTT
NA,TRBJ2-5,TRBV28,NA,CASSLFREETQYF,TGTGCCAGCAGTTTATTCCGGGAAGAGACCCAGTACTTC
NA,TRBJ2-5,TRBV25-1,NA,CASSEWGGQTQYF,TGTGCCAGCAGTGAATGGGGAGGTCAGACCCAGTACTTC
NA,TRBJ2-7,TRBV5-6,NA,CASSLGRGEQYF,TGTGCCAGCAGCTTGGGTAGGGGCGAGCAGTACTTC
NA,TRBJ2-7,TRBV6-6,NA,CASRDSLRYEQYF,TGTGCCTCCCGGGACTCCCTACGGTACGAGCAGTACTTC
once,TRBJ1-1,TRBV6-5,NA,CASRRSDSSNEAFF,TGTGCCAGCAGGCGCTCGGACAGCTCTAATGAAGCTTTCTTT
NA,TRBJ2-7,TRBV6-5,NA,CASSRTESYEQYF,TGTGCCAGCAGCCGGACAGAGTCCTACGAGCAGTACTTC
NA,TRBJ1-6,TRBV2,NA,CAGKLGASPLHF,TGTGCCGGAAAGTTGGGGGCCTCACCCCTCCACTTT
NA,TRBJ2-7,TRBV7-9,TRBD2,CASSRTSGASNEQYF,TGTGCCAGCAGTAGAACTAGCGGGGCCTCGAACGAGCAGTACTTC